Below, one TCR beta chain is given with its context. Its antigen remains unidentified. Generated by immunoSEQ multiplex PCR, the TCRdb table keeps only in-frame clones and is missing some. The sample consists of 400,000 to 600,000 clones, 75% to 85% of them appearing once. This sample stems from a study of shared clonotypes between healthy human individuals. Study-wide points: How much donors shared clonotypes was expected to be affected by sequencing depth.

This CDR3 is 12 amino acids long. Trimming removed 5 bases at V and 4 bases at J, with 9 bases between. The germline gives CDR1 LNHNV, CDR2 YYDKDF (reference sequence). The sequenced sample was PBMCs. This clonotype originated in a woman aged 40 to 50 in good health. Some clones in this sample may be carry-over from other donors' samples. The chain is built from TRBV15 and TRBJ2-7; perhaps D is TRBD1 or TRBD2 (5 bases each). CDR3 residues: CATSPGGYEQYF. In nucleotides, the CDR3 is TGTGCCACCAGCCCTGGGGGTTACGAGCAGTACTTC.